The 8 T cell receptor beta chains below were found in one sample sequenced in a study of regulatory T cells in long-lasting Graves disease. Time point given: persistent/refractory GD, antithyroid drugs over 5 years with positive TRAb. Preparation of the TCR library used RNA extracted from PBMCs. Investigators prepared the TCR beta libraries by applying iRepertoire HTBI primers and Arm-PCR of CDR3 regions. TCRdb independently ran MiXCR on the multiplex PCR reads; one entry per CDR3 protein. The top ten hold around 26% of the sample, which has 400,000 to 450,000 distinct CDR3 sequences, around a quarter seen once. The sequenced sample was peripheral blood mononuclear cells (PBMCs), obtained when the disease was refractory, from a patient treated with antithyroid drugs. The receptors stem from a female donor with Graves disease.

This chain joins TRBV5-1 and TRBJ1-2; the D is unclear. Trimming took 10 bases from V and 3 from J, leaving 4 bases between them. CDR3 size: 9 residues. Germline V gene data show CDR1 as SGHRS and CDR2 as YFSETQ. For the CDR3, the DNA is TGCGCCGTCTACTATGGCTACACCTTC. This gives the protein CAVYYGYTF.

This clonotype was counted between two and nine times. Here the CDR3 DNA reads TGTGCCAGCAGTTATCGTCTGGCGGGAGAGGGGACCTACGAGCAGTACTTC. Protein: CASSYRLAGEGTYEQYF. The chain carries TRBV6-1 and TRBJ2-7; 7 bases map to TRBD2. Germline V gene sequence: CDR1 MNHNS, CDR2 SASEGT. The trim removed 5 bases at V and 2 bases at J, leaving 15 bases unmatched. This CDR3 has 17 amino acids.

This clonotype came up a few times. The rearrangement uses TRBV2 and TRBJ2-1; D call uncertain. In germline, CDR1 is SNHLY, CDR2 FYNNEI. This CDR3 region has 13 residues. Trimming stripped 2 bases from V and 8 bases from J, with 10 bases between. The DNA for the CDR3 is TGTGCCAGCAGTGAAACTACGTCGTATGAGCAGTTCTTC. Its translation is CASSETTSYEQFF.

In regard to this clonotype: At one boundary the junction diverges from the germline segment, which might be a read error. V and J are TRBV6-2 or TRBV6-3 and TRBJ1-4; D remains ambiguous. The CDR3 totals 14 residues. Germline-derived CDR1 and CDR2 are MNHEY and SVGEGT. CDR3 DNA sequence: TGTGCCAGCACCGACGCGCCTCCTAATAAAAAACTGTTTTTT. Amino acid sequence: CASTDAPPNKKLFF.

This clonotype turned up a few times. The J gene is TRBJ2-7, the V gene TRBV13, with 9 bases aligning to TRBD1. Trimming removed 0 bases from V and 3 bases from J; junction bases left unmatched: 9. The CDR3 loop spans 17 amino acids. Per the germline V gene, CDR1 is PRHDT and CDR2 is FYEKMQ (reference sequence). For the CDR3, the DNA is TGTGCCAGCAGCTTAGGCTGGGACAGGGTAGAAAGCTACGAGCAGTACTTC. This encodes CASSLGWDRVESYEQYF.

Ten or more counts support this clonotype. V is TRBV20-1 and J is TRBJ1-2; D gene unclear. CDR3 length: 12 residues. Germline V gives CDR1 DFQATT, CDR2 SNEGSKA (reference sequence). V dropped 6 bases and J dropped 1 base, with 9 bases sitting between them. CDR3 nucleotide sequence: TGCAGTGCCGGCGCGGTTAACTATGGCTACACCTTC. This gives the protein CSAGAVNYGYTF.

This clonotype occurred many times. The rearrangement uses TRBV12-3 or TRBV12-4 and TRBJ2-4; 12 positions agree with TRBD2. The CDR3 runs to 15 residues. V trimming: 5 bases; J trimming: 8 bases; junction bases outside the gene matches: 7. This CDR3 reads CASSQATSGSYIQYF. CDR3 bases: TGTGCCAGCAGTCAAGCGACTAGCGGGAGTTACATTCAGTACTTC.

This clonotype was detected many times. This sequence joins TRBV12-3 or TRBV12-4 and TRBJ1-2; no reliable D call. The CDR3 consists of 13 residues. Trimming cost V 5 bases and J 4 bases, with 11 bases left between them. The CDR3 DNA sequence: TGTGCCAGCAGTCTGGGCCCAATCTATGGCTACACCTTC. This translates into CASSLGPIYGYTF.